Here is one TCR beta chain with its context. What it binds is unknown. Profiled with immunoSEQ multiplex PCR; TCRdb holds only in-frame clones, not every one. The data contain 2 million to 2.5 million clones, about 94% of them seen just once; the ten biggest clones take up less than 0.15%. In germline, CDR1 is MNHNS, CDR2 SASEGT. V lost 3 bases and J 10 bases, leaving 18 bases between the germline ends. The CDR3 contains 14 residues. The entry originates in a study of shared clonotypes between healthy human individuals. About the research overall: Per-donor plates numbered three CD4 naive, three CD4 memory, two CD8 naive and one CD8 memory.

Study findings and constraints: Across subsets, estimated richness was generally greater for naive than for memory populations.

V is TRBV6-1 and J is TRBJ1-1; D unclear. The receptor was isolated from a man aged 18 to 29 in good health. The material sequenced was naive CD4+ T cells sorted from blood. Subset here: CD45RA+ positively selected. The CDR3 loop is CASSEGVQPYGAFF. CDR3 bases: TGTGCCAGCAGTGAGGGTGTACAGCCCTATGGAGCTTTCTTT.